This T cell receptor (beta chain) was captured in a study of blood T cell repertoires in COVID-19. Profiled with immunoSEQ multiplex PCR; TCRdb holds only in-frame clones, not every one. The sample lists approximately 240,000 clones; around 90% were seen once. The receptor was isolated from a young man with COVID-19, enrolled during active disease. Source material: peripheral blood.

Here the CDR3 DNA reads TGTGCCAGCAGTGGCAATGAAAAACTGTTTTTT. Translating it yields CASSGNEKLFF. The gene calls are TRBV12-3 or TRBV12-4 and TRBJ1-4; D is ambiguous. The length of the CDR3 is 11 residues. V was cut by 5 bases and J by 5 bases, with 3 bases left in between.